This TCR beta chain was profiled in a study of blood T cell repertoires in COVID-19. The overall study: Donors in the United States, Italy and Spain gave samples during acute or convalescent COVID-19.

Generated by immunoSEQ multiplex PCR, the TCRdb table keeps only in-frame clones and is missing some. Among around 54,000 clones listed, 80% to 95% were seen once. In its sample, this clone was seen once. The clonotype was recovered from a human donor in a cohort sampled during active COVID-19. The sample was peripheral blood.

DNA of the CDR3: TGTGCCAGCAGCTTAGATGCCGAGAGGGAAAAACTGTTTTTT. Translated: CASSLDAEREKLFF. The chain combines TRBV7-9 with TRBJ1-4, with D unresolved. Trimming took off 1 base at V and 8 bases at J, with 11 bases between the two ends. The CDR3 length is 14 residues. CDR1 SEHNR and CDR2 FQNEAQ come from the germline V gene (reference sequence).